The 27 T cell receptor beta chains given below trace back to one sample, sequenced in a study of cytomegalovirus exposure and HLA in healthy donors. PCR primers comprised 60 Vbeta and 13 Jbeta primers. Produced via immunoSEQ multiplex PCR; TCRdb's table is partial and in-frame only. The sample lists about 180,000 clones; about 80% were seen once. Sequencing was performed on PBMCs. The receptors originated from a woman aged 25 to 39 in good health and CMV-seronegative.

This clone was counted a few times. This chain joins TRBV4-1 and TRBJ2-3, with TRBD2 matching over 16 bases. This CDR3 spans 19 amino acids. V lost 0 bases and J lost 5; bases outside the gene matches: 8. CDR1 and CDR2 from the germline V gene are MGHRA and YSYEKL. CDR3 sequence reads: CASSQDPGTSGGAIDTQYF. CDR3 coding DNA: TGCGCCAGCAGCCAAGATCCCGGGACTAGCGGGGGGGCCATAGATACGCAGTATTTT.

This chain links TRBV6-6 with TRBJ1-1; D possibly corresponds to TRBD1 (5 bases). V was cut by 4 bases and J by 1 base, with 13 bases left in between. The germline V gene has CDR1 MNHNY and CDR2 SVGAGI (reference sequence). The CDR3 sequence is 15 residues long. CDR3 loop: CASSSYQGGNTEAFF. For the CDR3, the DNA is TGTGCCAGCAGTTCTTATCAGGGAGGGAACACTGAAGCTTTCTTT.

V gene TRBV6-5 combines with J gene TRBJ1-1; D might be TRBD1 (6 bases). V gave up 0 bases and J gave up 1 base, with 9 bases separating them. The CDR3 runs to 15 residues. Germline loops: CDR1 MNHEY, CDR2 SVGAGI. The CDR3 sequence: CASSYSLQGNTEAFF. Here the CDR3 DNA reads TGTGCCAGCAGTTACTCGTTACAGGGGAACACTGAAGCTTTCTTT.

This clone has only one observation. The gene calls are TRBV30 and TRBJ1-1; D ambiguous. The V end lost 5 bases, the J end lost 0 bases, and 10 bases lay between the germline ends. In germline, CDR1 is GTSNPN, CDR2 SVGIG (reference sequence). CDR3 length: 13 amino acids. CDR3 DNA: TGTGCCTGGTCACAGCAGCTGAACACTGAAGCTTTCTTT. Encoded protein: CAWSQQLNTEAFF.

The V call is TRBV25-1, the J call TRBJ1-2; unclear D gene. CDR1 and CDR2 from the germline V gene are MGHDK and SYGVNS. The CDR3 runs to 17 residues. Trimming took off 0 bases at V and 2 bases at J, with 16 bases between the two ends. The CDR3 nucleotides read TGTGCCAGCAGTGAATACATCTTCAACAGCAAAAACTATGGCTACACCTTC. Protein product: CASSEYIFNSKNYGYTF.

This clone was recorded a few times. This chain links TRBV19 with TRBJ1-4; 9 bases agree with TRBD1. This CDR3 is built from 15 residues. Germline CDR1 is LNHDA and CDR2 is SQIVND (reference sequence). Losses at the gene ends were 5 bases for V and 5 bases for J; bases not matched to a gene: 6. For the CDR3, the DNA is TGTGCCAGTAGTGTACAGGGGGCTCGGAATGAAAAACTGTTTTTT. It is translated as CASSVQGARNEKLFF. Variable domain in full (rest from reference TRBV19 and TRBJ1-4): DGGITQSPKYLFRKEGQNVTLSCEQNLNHDAMYWYRQDPGQGLRLIYYSQIVNDFQKGDIAEGYSVSREKKESFPLTVTSAQKNPTAFYLCASSVQGARNEKLFFGSGTQLSVL.

This sequence joins TRBV19 and TRBJ1-4; D is perhaps TRBD1 (5 bases). V lost 10 bases to trimming and J lost 0 bases, with 15 bases between them. CDR3 size: 15 residues. Germline lookup yields CDR1 LNHDA and CDR2 SQIVND (reference sequence). CDR3 nucleotide sequence: TGTGCCACCTCCGGGAGGGACGCAACTAATGAAAAACTGTTTTTT. Translating it yields CATSGRDATNEKLFF.

Regarding this clone: The sample carries other DNA sequences with the same CDR3. The gene calls are TRBV18 and TRBJ2-3; 7 bases are shared with TRBD1. The V and J ends lost 3 bases and 3 bases, in that order; junction bases with no gene match: 0. Germline lookup yields CDR1 KGHSH and CDR2 LQKENI. CDR3 length equals 13 residues. CDR3 nucleotides: TGTGCCAGCTCACCGACAGGGACAGATACGCAGTATTTT. It codes for CASSPTGTDTQYF.

The chain combines TRBV7-8 with TRBJ1-1; tentative D call: TRBD1 (5 bases). Trimming took 5 bases from V and 1 from J, leaving 11 bases between them. Looked up from germline, CDR1 is SGHVS and CDR2 is FQNEAQ. The CDR3 spans 14 residues. CDR3 region: CASSQGGRNTEAFF. In DNA, the CDR3 is TGTGCCAGCAGCCAGGGAGGCCGGAACACTGAAGCTTTCTTT.

This clone turned up a few times. The chain has TRBV30 and TRBJ2-7; 16 bases align to TRBD2. This CDR3 has 18 residues. After removal of 0 bases from V and 5 bases from J, the junction contained 10 bases not matched to a gene. Per the germline V gene, CDR1 is GTSNPN and CDR2 is SVGIG (reference sequence). The DNA for the CDR3 is TGTGCCTGGAGTGTACCCCAGGGACTAGCGGGGGGGGCCCACGAGCAGTACTTC. Protein: CAWSVPQGLAGGAHEQYF.

V usage is TRBV10-3 and J usage is TRBJ2-2; TRBD2 matches 15 bases. CDR1 and CDR2 from the germline V gene are ENHRY and SYGVKD. The junction had 5 bases not matched to a gene; V was cut back by 0 bases and J by 0 bases. The CDR3 has 20 amino acids. The CDR3 DNA follows: TGTGCCATCAGTGAGTCGGGGACTAGCGGGGGGTTCGCGAACACCGGGGAGCTGTTTTTT. Translating it yields CAISESGTSGGFANTGELFF.

The chain combines TRBV30 with TRBJ2-5; 14 bases map to TRBD2. This CDR3 is 15 amino acids long. Per germline, CDR1 GTSNPN and CDR2 SVGIG (reference sequence). With 5 bases clipped from V and 2 bases from J, the junction kept 4 bases outside the gene matches. CDR3 amino acids: CAWGGLAGVQETQYF. CDR3 sequence (DNA): TGTGCCTGGGGGGGACTAGCGGGGGTTCAAGAGACCCAGTACTTC.

The chain has TRBV6-1 and TRBJ1-4; 8 nucleotides match TRBD1. This CDR3 has 14 residues. Germline assignment: CDR1 MNHNS and CDR2 SASEGT. V was clipped by 6 bases and J by 8 bases; unmatched bases: 8. This chain's CDR3 is CASRGTGQVEKLFF. Here the CDR3 DNA reads TGTGCCAGCAGGGGAACGGGACAGGTCGAAAAACTGTTTTTT.

The gene calls are TRBV7-2 and TRBJ1-2; the D gene is possibly TRBD1 (5 bases). Germline assignment: CDR1 SGHTA and CDR2 FQGNSA. V lost 4 bases, J lost 4 bases, and 19 bases lay in between. The CDR3 consists of 16 residues. The CDR3 loop is CASSSGQGRAFYGYTF. The DNA for the CDR3 is TGTGCCAGCAGCTCAGGGCAGGGTCGAGCATTCTATGGCTACACCTTC.

The V call is TRBV4-2, the J call TRBJ2-6, with TRBD1 matching 9 bases. The germline V gene has CDR1 LGHNA and CDR2 YNFKEQ. The CDR3 spans 19 residues. Trimming removed 2 bases from V and 2 bases from J; junction bases left unmatched: 10. CDR3 DNA sequence: TGTGCCAGCAGCCAACCCGGACAGGGGTCCCTCGCTGGGGCCAACGTCCTGACTTTC. It specifies CASSQPGQGSLAGANVLTF.

The chain is built from TRBV11-2 and TRBJ2-7, with D perhaps TRBD1 (6 bases). The germline V gene encodes CDR1 SGHAT and CDR2 FQNNGV. This CDR3 is 13 amino acids long. Trimming took 1 base from V and 3 from J, leaving 7 bases between them. CDR3 nucleotides: TGTGCCAGCAGCTTAGCAGGGGTCTACGAGCAGTACTTC. Translation gives CASSLAGVYEQYF.

This sequence joins TRBV5-5 and TRBJ2-7, with 9 bases that match TRBD1. Germline CDR1 is SGHKS and CDR2 is YYEKEE (reference sequence). J gave up 5 bases and V 0 bases, and 3 bases lay outside the gene matches. The CDR3 length is 14 residues. CDR3 in DNA: TGTGCCAGCAGCTTGGAACAGGGGGCAGACGAGCAGTACTTC. Translated, it gives CASSLEQGADEQYF.

This sequence joins TRBV12-5 and TRBJ2-3; 7 bases match TRBD1. With V trimmed by 3 bases and J by 3 bases, 12 bases remained unmatched. Germline V gene data show CDR1 as LGHNT and CDR2 as FRNRAP. This CDR3 comprises 17 residues. The CDR3 is CASGLMGQSWRTDTQYF. CDR3 bases: TGTGCTAGTGGTTTAATGGGACAGTCTTGGAGGACAGATACGCAGTATTTT. The full variable domain, completed using reference TRBV12-5 and TRBJ2-3, is DARVTQTPRHKVTEMGQEVTMRCQPILGHNTVFWYRQTMMQGLELLAYFRNRAPLDDSGMPKDRFSAEMPDATLATLKIQPSEPRDSAVYFCASGLMGQSWRTDTQYFGPGTRLTVL.

This chain joins TRBV7-6 and TRBJ1-1, with D uncertain. In germline, CDR1 is SGHVS, CDR2 FNYEAQ. Trimming removed 2 bases from V and 4 bases from J, with 17 bases in between. The CDR3 covers 16 residues. CDR3 in amino acids: CASSLSTGVAGTEAFF. CDR3 bases: TGTGCCAGCAGCTTATCGACCGGGGTAGCGGGCACTGAAGCTTTCTTT.

In this sample, this clone turned up a few times. The rearrangement joins TRBV15 to TRBJ1-2, with TRBD1 as a possible D gene (6 bases). This CDR3 comprises 16 residues. Germline CDR1 is LNHNV and CDR2 is YYDKDF (reference sequence). V lost 0 bases and J lost 4, with 15 bases in between. CDR3 coding DNA: TGTGCCACCAGCAGAGATGGGCAGGGGCTGGGCTATGGCTACACCTTC. Its protein is CATSRDGQGLGYGYTF. Based on the CDR3 plus reference TRBV15 and TRBJ1-2, the full variable domain is DAMVIQNPRYQVTQFGKPVTLSCSQTLNHNVMYWYQQKSSQAPKLLFHYYDKDFNNEADTPDNFQSRRPNTSFCFLDIRSPGLGDTAMYLCATSRDGQGLGYGYTFGSGTRLTVV.

The genes are TRBV5-1 and TRBJ1-6, with D possibly being TRBD1 (5 bases). Germline V gives CDR1 SGHRS, CDR2 YFSETQ. This CDR3 contains 15 residues. V was pared by 4 bases and J by 14 bases, with 22 bases between. As DNA, the CDR3 is TGCGCCAGCAGCACCGTACCTTCCAGGGAGCGGGCCCTCCACTTT. It encodes CASSTVPSRERALHF. The variable domain in full, completed from reference TRBV5-1 and TRBJ1-6, reads KAGVTQTPRYLIKTRGQQVTLSCSPISGHRSVSWYQQTPGQGLQFLFEYFSETQRNKGNFPGRFSGRQFSNSRSEMNVSTLELGDSALYLCASSTVPSRERALHFGNGTRLTVT.

The chain couples TRBV5-1 to TRBJ2-5; D is undetermined. This CDR3 contains 13 residues. V shed 0 bases and J shed 2 bases, with 5 bases lying between them. Germline assignment: CDR1 SGHRS and CDR2 YFSETQ. CDR3 DNA sequence: TGCGCCAGCAGCTTGGACAGTCAAGAGACCCAGTACTTC. It translates to CASSLDSQETQYF.

This rearrangement joins TRBV7-2 to TRBJ1-2; possible D gene TRBD1, 6 bases. V lost 0 bases and J lost 8, with 16 bases in between. In germline, CDR1 is SGHTA, CDR2 FQGNSA. The CDR3 spans 15 residues. The CDR3 DNA is TGTGCCAGCAGCTTAGCGCTTTCAGGGGAAGGCGGCTACACCTTC. Its protein is CASSLALSGEGGYTF.

V is TRBV5-1 and J is TRBJ2-7; perhaps TRBD2 as D (6 bases). Germline CDR1 and CDR2: SGHRS and YFSETQ. CDR3 length equals 14 residues. With 5 bases removed from V and 4 bases from J, the gap between germline ends came to 16 bases. The CDR3, as DNA: TGCGCCAGCAGGGAAGGGGACTGGCAATACGAGCAGTACTTC. This encodes CASREGDWQYEQYF.

CDR3 DNA sequence: TGCGCCAGCAGCCAAGAATCGGGGGGCTACAATGAGCAGTTCTTC. As protein: CASSQESGGYNEQFF. This chain joins TRBV4-3 and TRBJ2-1, with TRBD2 identical over 7 bases. The CDR3 sequence is 15 residues long. J lost 3 bases, V lost 0 bases, and 2 bases had no gene match. CDR1 and CDR2 from the germline V gene are LGHNA and YSLEER.

This clone occurred a few times. The gene calls are TRBV6-1 and TRBJ2-7; possible D gene TRBD1, 7 bases. The V gene's germline CDR1 is MNHNS and CDR2 SASEGT. Trimming left V 4 bases short and J 1 base short, with 17 bases between. The CDR3 has 16 residues. CDR3 in DNA: TGTGCCAGCAGTGTGATTGTTTCAGGGGGGTCCTACGAGCAGTACTTC. Residues: CASSVIVSGGSYEQYF.

The chain uses TRBV6-1 and TRBJ2-1, with D possibly TRBD2 on 7 matching bases. Trimming cost V 6 bases and J 7 bases, with 16 bases left between them. Germline assignment: CDR1 MNHNS and CDR2 SASEGT. The CDR3 covers 14 residues. CDR3 bases: TGTGCCAGCAGACCCGGTGGGGGGGCAAATGAGCAGTTCTTC. Protein: CASRPGGGANEQFF.